This is a list of T cell receptor beta chains from one sample in a study of technical replicates of blood from a few donors. Using immunoSEQ multiplex PCR, the repertoire was profiled, and TCRdb retains in-frame clones only, with some absent. The repertoire holds tens of thousands of clones, approximately 94% seen once, with 0.25% in the top ten. Material: T cells isolated from PBMCs. The source of these receptors is a human donor in good health. The CDR3 runs from the conserved cysteine through the conserved F or W. The order of the fields is V gene, J gene, D gene, clone size, CDR3 protein, CDR3 DNA. A D gene is named only where the DNA matches it firmly. The size entry is marked missing in some rows and otherwise reads once, few, many or a size class.

>TRBV5-6|TRBJ2-3|TRBD2|.
CASTGIGGGSTDTQYF
TGTGCCAGCACCGGAATCGGGGGGGGAAGCACAGATACGCAGTATTTT
>TRBV6-1|TRBJ2-3|.|.
CASGLPSTDTQYF
TGTGCCAGCGGGCTTCCGAGCACAGATACGCAGTATTTT
>TRBV6-1|TRBJ2-3|TRBD2|.
CASSETGGTGTDTQYF
TGTGCCAGCAGTGAAACCGGGGGGACGGGAACAGATACGCAGTATTTT
>TRBV25-1|TRBJ2-7|TRBD2|.
CASSKPSGSYEQYF
TGTGCCAGCAGTAAACCTAGCGGTTCCTACGAGCAGTACTTC
>TRBV7-9|TRBJ2-7|.|.
CASSLDLKEYEQYF
TGTGCCAGCAGCTTAGACCTAAAGGAGTACGAGCAGTACTTC
>TRBV7-8|TRBJ1-2|TRBD1|.
CASGWRDSYYGYTF
TGTGCCAGCGGATGGCGGGACAGTTACTATGGCTACACCTTC
>TRBV19|TRBJ1-1|.|.
CASSISGNTEAFF
TGTGCCAGTAGTATTTCGGGTAACACTGAAGCTTTCTTT
>TRBV7-9|TRBJ1-5|TRBD1|.
CASSSPGTGGELSNQPQHF
TGTGCCAGCAGCTCGCCCGGGACAGGGGGCGAGTTGAGCAATCAGCCCCAGCATTTT
>TRBV27|TRBJ2-7|TRBD2|.
CASSLRGRAYEQYF
TGTGCCAGCAGTTTACGTGGGAGGGCCTACGAGCAGTACTTC
>TRBV6-5|TRBJ2-7|.|once
CASTLGGGGYEQYF
TGTGCCAGCACCCTGGGGGGGGGCGGCTACGAGCAGTACTTC
>TRBV18|TRBJ2-7|TRBD1|.
CASSPLPGTGPWEQYF
TGTGCCAGCTCACCACTTCCCGGGACAGGGCCTTGGGAGCAGTACTTC
>TRBV5-4|TRBJ2-5|TRBD2|.
CASSFTPKTSGGHQETQYF
TGTGCCAGCAGCTTCACCCCGAAGACTAGCGGGGGGCACCAAGAGACCCAGTACTTC
>TRBV2|TRBJ2-7|.|.
CASSVIVTAAREQYF
TGTGCCAGCAGTGTAATTGTGACAGCTGCGCGCGAGCAGTACTTC
>TRBV6-6|TRBJ1-5|.|once
CASSYGASGNQPQHF
TGTGCCAGCAGTTACGGGGCATCGGGTAATCAGCCCCAGCATTTT
>TRBV6-1|TRBJ2-7|TRBD1|.
CASSAGGEGTYEQYF
TGTGCCAGCAGCGCAGGGGGCGAGGGAACCTACGAGCAGTACTTC
>TRBV27|TRBJ2-1|TRBD2|.
CASSPWGGDSGEQFF
TGTGCCAGCAGCCCCTGGGGGGGGGATTCGGGTGAGCAGTTCTTC
>TRBV7-9|TRBJ1-2|TRBD1|.
CASSSVTGAHYGYTF
TGTGCCAGCAGCTCCGTGACAGGGGCCCACTATGGCTACACCTTC
>TRBV10-3|TRBJ1-3|TRBD1|once
CAISGAQGQGFPGNTIYF
TGTGCCATCAGTGGCGCCCAGGGACAGGGGTTTCCTGGAAACACCATATATTTT
>TRBV6-5|TRBJ1-5|.|.
CASSYSGSQPQHF
TGTGCCAGCAGTTACTCGGGCTCTCAGCCCCAGCATTTT
>TRBV5-4|TRBJ2-7|.|.
CASSLKIGGGSSVEQYF
TGTGCCAGCAGCTTGAAGATCGGTGGGGGCAGCTCGGTCGAGCAGTACTTC
>TRBV11-3|TRBJ1-3|.|.
CASSFGGNTIYF
TGTGCCAGCAGCTTCGGGGGAAACACCATATATTTT
>TRBV2|TRBJ1-1|.|.
CASSDGGIGEAFF
TGTGCCAGCAGTGATGGAGGTATCGGTGAAGCTTTCTTT
>TRBV4-1|TRBJ1-6|TRBD1|once
CASSQGQGVSSPLHF
TGCGCCAGCAGCCAAGGACAGGGGGTTAGTTCACCCCTCCACTTT
>TRBV14|TRBJ1-1|.|.
CASTAGGTGIMNTEAFF
TGTGCCAGCACCGCCGGCGGGACGGGGATCATGAACACTGAAGCTTTCTTT
>TRBV11-2|TRBJ2-7|TRBD2|once
CASSFLPGTSGSYEQYF
TGTGCCAGCAGCTTCCTACCCGGGACTAGCGGCTCCTACGAGCAGTACTTC
>TRBV5-1|TRBJ1-1|.|few
CASSLNLREAFF
TGCGCCAGCAGCTTGAATTTACGGGAAGCTTTCTTT
>TRBV6-1|TRBJ1-1|TRBD1|few
CASLTGREAFF
TGTGCCAGTCTGACAGGGCGGGAAGCTTTCTTT
>TRBV2|TRBJ2-7|.|.
CASTPISGSEQYF
TGTGCCAGCACTCCCATTTCAGGATCCGAGCAGTACTTC
>TRBV5-1|TRBJ1-5|.|.
CASSLEGYSNQPQHF
TGCGCCAGCAGCTTGGAGGGGTATAGCAATCAGCCCCAGCATTTT
>TRBV21-1|TRBJ1-1|.|.
CASSKEDSGKSLRTEAFF
TGTGCCAGCAGCAAAGAAGACTCCGGGAAATCTCTGAGGACTGAAGCTTTCTTT
>TRBV15|TRBJ2-6|.|.
CATSRKRESGANVLTF
TGTGCCACCAGCAGAAAAAGGGAGTCTGGGGCCAACGTCCTGACTTTC
>TRBV5-6|TRBJ1-2|.|.
CASSLDTLAGDGGYTF
TGTGCCAGCAGCTTGGACACACTCGCAGGGGACGGAGGCTACACCTTC
>TRBV6-5|TRBJ1-1|.|.
CASSYFDAGFDTEAFF
TGTGCCAGCAGTTACTTCGATGCGGGGTTCGACACTGAAGCTTTCTTT
>TRBV9|TRBJ2-2|.|.
CASSLNTGELFF
TGTGCCAGCAGCCTGAACACCGGGGAGCTGTTTTTT
>TRBV19|TRBJ2-5|TRBD2|.
CASSTLLAGGRGETQYF
TGTGCCAGTAGTACCTTACTAGCGGGAGGGCGTGGTGAGACCCAGTACTTC
>TRBV5-1|TRBJ2-7|.|.
CASRTVSSSYEQYF
TGCGCCAGCAGGACAGTTTCATCCTCCTACGAGCAGTACTTC
>TRBV4-1|TRBJ2-5|.|.
CASSQFGLVETQYF
TGCGCCAGCAGCCAATTTGGTCTAGTTGAGACCCAGTACTTC
>TRBV4-1|TRBJ2-3|TRBD2|.
CASSHPWREGGGTQYF
TGCGCCAGCAGCCATCCTTGGCGGGAGGGGGGTGGGACGCAGTATTTT
>TRBV7-3|TRBJ2-1|TRBD1|.
CASSQPGQNNEQFF
TGTGCCAGCAGCCAACCGGGACAGAACAATGAGCAGTTCTTC
>TRBV10-3|TRBJ1-1|.|.
CAISARSLDTEAFF
TGTGCCATCAGTGCTAGGTCTTTGGACACTGAAGCTTTCTTT